This T cell receptor (beta chain) is from a study of blood T cell repertoires in COVID-19. Study-level information: The cDNA or gDNA used as material had been derived from T cells, B-cell-depleted T cells, or PBMCs.

Germline CDR1 and CDR2: SGHTA and FQGTGA. V was pared by 2 bases and J by 3 bases, with 11 bases between. This CDR3 contains 15 residues. The table came from immunoSEQ multiplex PCR; TCRdb's copy has only in-frame clones and leaves some out. This sample has 300,000 or so clones, with about 91% found just once. This TCR derives from a woman younger than 45 who had recovered from COVID-19. This rearrangement joins TRBV7-3 to TRBJ1-3, with D unclear. The sequenced sample was peripheral blood. Here the CDR3 DNA reads TGTGCCAGCAGCTTAGCAGCGGGCGGTGGAAACACCATATATTTT. Protein sequence: CASSLAAGGGNTIYF.